One sample yielded the 2 T cell receptor beta chains listed below, sequenced in a study of beta chain features in type 1 diabetes. The sequenced template was cDNA made from the entire isolated RNA. Generated by immunoSEQ multiplex PCR, the TCRdb table keeps only in-frame clones and is missing some. The sample consists of about 900,000 clones, under 20% of them appearing once. Material: naive CD4+ T cells from blood. The origin of the receptors is a woman aged 18 to 35 in good health.

About this clone itself: The same CDR3 also results from other DNA sequences found in this sample. The rearrangement links TRBV20-1 to TRBJ2-7, with no clear D. CDR3 size: 11 residues. Germline-derived CDR1 and CDR2 are DFQATT and SNEGSKA (reference sequence). Trimming left V 1 base short and J 5 bases short, with 6 bases between. This chain's CDR3 is CSARGGNEQYF. DNA of the CDR3: TGCAGTGCTAGAGGTGGAAACGAGCAGTACTTC.

J is TRBJ2-3 and V is TRBV6-1, with unresolved D. Germline CDR1 reads MNHNS; CDR2 reads SASEGT. The CDR3 sequence is 15 residues long. Trimming removed 5 bases from V and 0 bases from J, with 12 bases in between. CDR3 nucleotide sequence: TGTGCCAGCAGTCTTCCCGCGGCTAGCACAGATACGCAGTATTTT. Its translation: CASSLPAASTDTQYF.